This TCR beta chain comes out of a study of T-cell reconstitution after alpha-beta-depleted transplantation in children. Overall study findings and caveats: By about two months after transplant, alpha-beta T cells reportedly arose from several hundred graft clones that had expanded. T-cell numbers and diversity, one year after transplant, stemmed largely from T cells that were newly produced.

The CDR3 has 16 amino acids. The germline gives CDR1 DFQATT, CDR2 SNEGSKA (reference sequence). This clonotype was counted once. What it recognizes is unknown. A junction boundary mismatches the germline segment, possibly from a read error. Unique molecular identifiers were built into the TCRbeta library. In TCRdb, the PCR reads were re-called with MiXCR into one record per CDR3 protein. This sample carries approximately 250,000 distinct CDR3 sequences, roughly 25% of them seen once, and the ten largest clones take 2.6%. This TCR was sampled from a girl aged 2 to 10 with Fanconi anemia, due to receive a stem cell transplant. The sequenced sample was PBMCs, obtained before TCRalphabeta/CD19-depleted stem cell transplant. The chain combines TRBV20-1 with TRBJ2-7; TRBD2 is a possible D gene (6 bases). For the CDR3, the DNA is TGCATTGCTAGAGATGTACGGGGACTCGTACCCTACGAGCAGTACTTC. This encodes CIARDVRGLVPYEQYF.